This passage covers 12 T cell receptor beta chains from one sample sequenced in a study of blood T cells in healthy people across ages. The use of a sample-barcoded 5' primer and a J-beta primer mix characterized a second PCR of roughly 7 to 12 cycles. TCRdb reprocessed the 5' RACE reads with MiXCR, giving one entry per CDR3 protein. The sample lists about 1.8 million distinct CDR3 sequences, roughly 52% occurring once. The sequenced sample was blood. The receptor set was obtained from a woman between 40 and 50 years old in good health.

The CDR3 sequence is CASSVGRLNEKLFF. The CDR3 coding sequence is TGTGCCAGCAGCGTGGGACGGCTTAATGAAAAACTGTTTTTT. The chain uses TRBV9 and TRBJ1-4, with D maybe TRBD1 (5 bases). The CDR3 has 14 amino acids. V gave up 2 bases and J gave up 4 bases, with 9 bases separating them. Germline CDR1 and CDR2: SGDLS and YYNGEE.

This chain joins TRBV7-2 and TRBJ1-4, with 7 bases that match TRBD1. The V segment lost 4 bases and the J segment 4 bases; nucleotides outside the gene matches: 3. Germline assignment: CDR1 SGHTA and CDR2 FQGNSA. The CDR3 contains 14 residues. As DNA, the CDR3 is TGTGCCAGCAGCTCCGACAGGGTTAATGAAAAACTGTTTTTT. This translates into CASSSDRVNEKLFF.

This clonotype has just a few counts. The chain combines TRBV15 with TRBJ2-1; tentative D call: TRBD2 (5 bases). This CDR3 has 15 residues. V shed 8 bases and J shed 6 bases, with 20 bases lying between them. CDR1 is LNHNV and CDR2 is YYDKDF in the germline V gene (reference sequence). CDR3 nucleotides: TGTGCCACCGGTCCAGAGGGTAATCTCGCCAATGAGCAGTTCTTC. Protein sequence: CATGPEGNLANEQFF.

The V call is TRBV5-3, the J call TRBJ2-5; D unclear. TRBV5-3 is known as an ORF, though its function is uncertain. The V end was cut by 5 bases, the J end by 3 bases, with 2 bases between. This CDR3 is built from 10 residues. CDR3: CARREETQYF. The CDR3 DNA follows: TGTGCCAGAAGGGAAGAGACCCAGTACTTC.

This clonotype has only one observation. In DNA, the CDR3 is TGTGCCAGCAGCCAGATAACAGGGGCCTCTCATGAAAAACTGTTTTTT. The encoded protein is CASSQITGASHEKLFF. This chain connects TRBV14 to TRBJ1-4, with 7 bases fitting TRBD1. This CDR3 is built from 16 residues. CDR1 is SGHDN and CDR2 is FVKESK in the germline V gene. V was pared by 3 bases and J by 6 bases, with 10 bases of the junction left unmatched.

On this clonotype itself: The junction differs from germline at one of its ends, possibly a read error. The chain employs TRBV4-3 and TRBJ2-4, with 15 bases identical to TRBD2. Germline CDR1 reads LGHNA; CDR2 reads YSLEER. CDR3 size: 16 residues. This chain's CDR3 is CASSHGTSGGLNTQYF. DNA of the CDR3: TGCGCCAGCAGCCACGGGACTAGCGGGGGGTTAAACACTCAGTACTTC.

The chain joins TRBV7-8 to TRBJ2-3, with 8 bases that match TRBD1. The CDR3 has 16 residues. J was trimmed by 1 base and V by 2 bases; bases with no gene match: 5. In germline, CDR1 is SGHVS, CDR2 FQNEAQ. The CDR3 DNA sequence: TGTGCCAGCAGCTTATACAGGGGGACTGGCACAGATACGCAGTATTTT. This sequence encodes CASSLYRGTGTDTQYF.

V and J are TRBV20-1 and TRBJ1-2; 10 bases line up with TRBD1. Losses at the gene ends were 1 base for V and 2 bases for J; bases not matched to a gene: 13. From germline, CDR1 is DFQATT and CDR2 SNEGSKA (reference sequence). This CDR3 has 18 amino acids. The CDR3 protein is CSARGGEGQGLDNYGYTF. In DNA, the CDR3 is TGCAGTGCTAGAGGTGGGGAGGGACAGGGGTTAGACAACTATGGCTACACCTTC.

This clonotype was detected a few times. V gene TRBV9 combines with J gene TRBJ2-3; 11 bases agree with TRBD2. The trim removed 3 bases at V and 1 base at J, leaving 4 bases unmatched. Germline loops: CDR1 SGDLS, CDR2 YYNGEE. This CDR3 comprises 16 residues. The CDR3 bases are TGTGCCAGCAGCGAGCCGACTAGCGGGGGCACAGATACGCAGTATTTT. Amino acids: CASSEPTSGGTDTQYF.

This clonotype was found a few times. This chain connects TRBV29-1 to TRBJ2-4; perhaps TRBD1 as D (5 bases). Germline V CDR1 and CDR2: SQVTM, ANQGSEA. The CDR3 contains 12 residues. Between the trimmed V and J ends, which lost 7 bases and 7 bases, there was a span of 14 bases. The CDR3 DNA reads TGCAGCGGCCAGGGTCTCGGGAACATTCAGTACTTC. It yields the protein CSGQGLGNIQYF.

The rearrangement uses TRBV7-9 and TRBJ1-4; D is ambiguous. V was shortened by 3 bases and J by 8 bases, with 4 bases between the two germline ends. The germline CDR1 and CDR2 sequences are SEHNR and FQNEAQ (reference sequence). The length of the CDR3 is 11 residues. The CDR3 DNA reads TGTGCCAGCAGCTTGTGGGAAAAACTGTTTTTT. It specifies CASSLWEKLFF.

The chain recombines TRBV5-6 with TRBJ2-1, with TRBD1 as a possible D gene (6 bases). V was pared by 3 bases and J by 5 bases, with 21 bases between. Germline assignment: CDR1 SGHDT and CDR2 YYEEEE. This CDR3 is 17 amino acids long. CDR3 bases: TGTGCCAGCAGCTACGCACAGGGCGTTATTTGGGACAATGAGCAGTTCTTC. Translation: CASSYAQGVIWDNEQFF. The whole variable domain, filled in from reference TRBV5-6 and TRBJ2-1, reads DAGVTQSPTHLIKTRGQQVTLRCSPKSGHDTVSWYQQALGQGPQFIFQYYEEEERQRGNFPDRFSGHQFPNYSSELNVNALLLGDSALYLCASSYAQGVIWDNEQFFGPGTRLTVL.